There are many counts of the clone carrying this T cell receptor beta chain. Its antigen is as yet unknown. The TCR beta CDR3 regions underwent amplification using RNA transcripts as the source. The HTBI primer set was used in a first-round RT-PCR of the TCR CDR3. TCRdb used MiXCR to reprocess the multiplex PCR reads, holding one entry per CDR3 protein. The sample shows fewer than 350,000 distinct CDR3 sequences, around 18% of them seen only once. This entry is derived from a study of T cells in Graves' hyperthyroidism and ophthalmopathy. Notes on the study in general: By a 13 V-J model, ophthalmopathy was set apart from stable hyperthyroidism.

The CDR3 is 15 amino acids. The junction had 5 bases not matched to a gene; V was cut back by 5 bases and J by 2 bases. Per the germline V gene, CDR1 is LNHDA and CDR2 is SQIVND (reference sequence). A Clinical Activity Score of at least 3, a NOSPECS grade of at least 4 and a duration under 3 months were recorded in the ophthalmopathy patients. The gene calls are TRBV19 and TRBJ1-2, with TRBD1 identical over 10 bases. The sample consisted of blood. This sequence originates from a woman aged 35 to 49 with Graves' ophthalmopathy. The DNA for the CDR3 is TGTGCCAGTAGTGACAGGGGGCCCTCCAACTATGGCTACACCTTC. Translated, it gives CASSDRGPSNYGYTF.